The T cell receptor beta chain described here comes from a study of T-cell memory formation after mild COVID-19. Findings of the study overall: Pre-infection memory harbored some responding clones, suggesting cross-reactive memory joined.

This clonotype occurred once. No antigen is known for it. Using constant-segment primers, 5'RACE produced TCR alpha and TCR beta cDNA libraries carrying sample barcodes and UMIs. TCRdb redid the calling of the 5' RACE reads with MiXCR, one entry per CDR3 protein. The sample lists approximately 430,000 distinct CDR3 sequences, less than 25% occurring once. V was clipped by 0 bases and J by 4 bases, with 9 bases between them. CDR1 is MNHEY and CDR2 is SVGAGI in the germline V gene. The CDR3 loop spans 14 amino acids. Sequencing input: PBMCs or a T cell subset sorted from them (not recorded which). This sequence joins TRBV6-5 and TRBJ1-1; D might be TRBD1 (6 bases). The source is an adult woman who had mild COVID-19 (a few samples of this study predate the infection). Cell type and time point are not known. The CDR3 DNA follows: TGTGCCAGCAGTTACTCGGGGGCTGGCACTGAAGCTTTCTTT. Its protein is CASSYSGAGTEAFF.